This is a list of T cell receptor beta chains from one sample in a study of metastatic and nonmetastatic thyroid tumors. TCRdb reanalyzed the PCR reads with MiXCR. The data contain 20,000 or so clones, 30% to 35% of them singletons. Sequencing used adjacent normal tissue. The origin of the receptors is a female donor with papillary thyroid cancer or a benign thyroid nodule (not recorded which). Some clones in this sample may be carry-over from other donors' samples. Each CDR3 is given with its conserved first and last residue. Each record gives: CDR3 protein, CDR3 DNA, J gene, D gene, clone size, V gene. D genes are given only for firm matches. Rows give clone size only sometimes, using once, few, many, or a class for an expanded clone.

CDR3: CASSPRTDRDTEAFF
DNA: TGTGCCAGCAGCCCACGGACGGATCGGGACACTGAAGCTTTCTTT
J: TRBJ1-1
D: NA
size: NA
V: TRBV27

CDR3: CASSLARQGAEAFF
DNA: TGTGCCAGCAGCTTGGCAAGACAGGGGGCTGAAGCTTTCTTT
J: TRBJ1-1
D: TRBD1
size: NA
V: TRBV5-5

CDR3: CVSSLRRGRGETQYF
DNA: TGTGTCAGCAGTTTACGGCGGGGGAGGGGCGAGACCCAGTACTTC
J: TRBJ2-5
D: TRBD2
size: few
V: TRBV27

CDR3: CASSDDGLAKNIQYF
DNA: TGTGCCAGCAGTGATGATGGCCTGGCCAAAAACATTCAGTACTTC
J: TRBJ2-4
D: NA
size: many
V: TRBV2

CDR3: CAIQRAATTGELFF
DNA: TGTGCCATCCAAAGGGCAGCTACCACCGGGGAGCTGTTTTTT
J: TRBJ2-2
D: NA
size: medium-sized
V: TRBV28

CDR3: CASSPTTPGQGVDEQYF
DNA: TGTGCCAGCAGTCCCACAACCCCGGGACAGGGTGTAGACGAGCAGTACTTC
J: TRBJ2-7
D: TRBD1
size: NA
V: TRBV6-1

CDR3: CASTPGYNSPLHF
DNA: TGTGCCAGCACCCCGGGTTATAATTCACCCCTCCACTTT
J: TRBJ1-6
D: NA
size: NA
V: TRBV6-1

CDR3: CASRLPGTSYEQYF
DNA: TGTGCCAGCAGACTACCCGGGACTAGCTACGAGCAGTACTTC
J: TRBJ2-7
D: TRBD2
size: NA
V: TRBV28

CDR3: CASSSSGAPNYGYTF
DNA: TGTGCCAGCAGTTCGTCAGGGGCGCCTAACTATGGCTACACCTTC
J: TRBJ1-2
D: NA
size: NA
V: TRBV28

CDR3: CASSLGLDNSPLHF
DNA: TGTGCCAGCAGCTTAGGACTGGATAATTCACCCCTCCACTTT
J: TRBJ1-6
D: NA
size: many
V: TRBV11-2

CDR3: CASSSLLGHVSPLHF
DNA: TGTGCCAGCAGCTCACTCCTTGGACATGTTTCACCCCTCCACTTT
J: TRBJ1-6
D: NA
size: NA
V: TRBV11-1

CDR3: CASRGETRGGYTF
DNA: TGTGCCAGCAGAGGGGAGACGCGCGGTGGCTACACCTTC
J: TRBJ1-2
D: NA
size: NA
V: TRBV6-1

CDR3: CSATAGLAGVEQYF
DNA: TGCAGTGCCACGGCGGGACTAGCGGGAGTTGAGCAGTACTTC
J: TRBJ2-7
D: TRBD2
size: NA
V: TRBV20-1

CDR3: CASSHLNEQFF
DNA: TGCGCCAGCAGCCACCTTAATGAGCAGTTCTTC
J: TRBJ2-1
D: NA
size: NA
V: TRBV10-2

CDR3: CASSLTGGVLGAFF
DNA: TGTGCCAGCAGTTTAACAGGGGGCGTTTTAGGAGCTTTCTTT
J: TRBJ1-1
D: TRBD1
size: large
V: TRBV27

CDR3: CASRHFIDGNTEAFF
DNA: TGTGCCAGCAGGCACTTCATCGACGGGAACACTGAAGCTTTCTTT
J: TRBJ1-1
D: NA
size: NA
V: TRBV6-2/TRBV6-3

CDR3: CASSLARGGEQFF
DNA: TGTGCCAGCAGTTTGGCAAGGGGAGGTGAGCAGTTCTTC
J: TRBJ2-1
D: NA
size: NA
V: TRBV28

CDR3: CASSDSIGGGADTQYF
DNA: TGTGCCAGCAGTGACTCGATTGGGGGGGGTGCAGATACGCAGTATTTT
J: TRBJ2-3
D: TRBD2
size: NA
V: TRBV6-8

CDR3: CASSLDFTGAGQFF
DNA: TGTGCCAGCAGCTTAGACTTTACAGGGGCCGGGCAGTTCTTC
J: TRBJ2-1
D: TRBD1
size: large
V: TRBV11-3

CDR3: CASSSWTGGNEQFF
DNA: TGTGCCAGCTCCTCATGGACAGGGGGCAATGAGCAGTTCTTC
J: TRBJ2-1
D: TRBD1
size: NA
V: TRBV28

CDR3: CASSERFVQMNTEAFF
DNA: TGTGCCAGCAGCGAGAGGTTTGTACAGATGAACACTGAAGCTTTCTTT
J: TRBJ1-1
D: NA
size: NA
V: TRBV11-2

CDR3: CASSRGGFGNQPQHF
DNA: TGCGCCAGCAGCCGCGGTGGGTTTGGCAATCAGCCCCAGCATTTT
J: TRBJ1-5
D: NA
size: NA
V: TRBV4-1

CDR3: CAWGARSTDTQYF
DNA: TGTGCCTGGGGGGCCCGGAGCACAGATACGCAGTATTTT
J: TRBJ2-3
D: NA
size: NA
V: TRBV30

CDR3: CASGVGSGLYNEQFF
DNA: TGTGCCAGCGGGGTCGGTAGCGGGCTCTACAATGAGCAGTTCTTC
J: TRBJ2-1
D: TRBD2
size: NA
V: TRBV9

CDR3: CSVAPGTANYGYTF
DNA: TGCAGCGTTGCCCCCGGGACAGCAAACTATGGCTACACCTTC
J: TRBJ1-2
D: TRBD1
size: many
V: TRBV29-1

CDR3: CASSPEAATNEKLFF
DNA: TGTGCCAGCAGCCCCGAGGCAGCAACTAATGAAAAACTGTTTTTT
J: TRBJ1-4
D: NA
size: NA
V: TRBV11-2

CDR3: CASSGEGFYEQYF
DNA: TGTGCCAGCAGCGGAGAGGGTTTCTACGAGCAGTACTTC
J: TRBJ2-7
D: NA
size: NA
V: TRBV11-3

CDR3: CAISVGKTSGFPGIYEQYF
DNA: TGTGCCATCAGTGTCGGCAAAACTAGCGGGTTCCCTGGGATCTACGAGCAGTACTTC
J: TRBJ2-7
D: TRBD2
size: NA
V: TRBV10-3

CDR3: CASSFRVGYSGHTIYF
DNA: TGTGCCAGCAGTTTTAGGGTAGGGTACTCCGGTCACACCATATATTTT
J: TRBJ1-3
D: NA
size: NA
V: TRBV28

CDR3: CASSGAGKTEAFF
DNA: TGTGCCAGCAGTGGAGCGGGAAAAACTGAAGCTTTCTTT
J: TRBJ1-1
D: NA
size: NA
V: TRBV2

CDR3: CASSPVGGGETQYF
DNA: TGCGCCAGCAGCCCGGTGGGGGGCGGTGAGACCCAGTACTTC
J: TRBJ2-5
D: NA
size: NA
V: TRBV5-1

CDR3: CASSLWTGVDTQYF
DNA: TGTGCCAGCAGCTTATGGACAGGGGTAGATACGCAGTATTTT
J: TRBJ2-3
D: TRBD1
size: medium-sized
V: TRBV11-1

CDR3: CSAIQGNQPQHF
DNA: TGCAGTGCTATACAGGGTAATCAGCCCCAGCATTTT
J: TRBJ1-5
D: NA
size: NA
V: TRBV20-1

CDR3: CASSYSPGVETYYF
DNA: TGTGCCAGCAGTTACTCTCCCGGGGTAGAGACCTATTACTTC
J: TRBJ2-5
D: NA
size: NA
V: TRBV6-5

CDR3: CASSVRGTSSYEQYF
DNA: TGTGCCAGCAGCGTTAGGGGGACTAGCTCCTACGAGCAGTACTTC
J: TRBJ2-7
D: TRBD2
size: NA
V: TRBV11-2

CDR3: CASSWTSGVLSSYEQYF
DNA: TGTGCCAGCAGCTGGACTAGCGGAGTCTTGAGCTCCTACGAGCAGTACTTC
J: TRBJ2-7
D: TRBD2
size: NA
V: TRBV11-2

CDR3: CASGPTGSYEQYF
DNA: TGTGCCAGCGGACCGACAGGCTCCTACGAGCAGTACTTC
J: TRBJ2-7
D: NA
size: NA
V: TRBV7-2